A selection of T cell receptor beta chains follows, all from one sample in a study of CD8 T cells in Susac syndrome. TCRdb itself ran the immunoSEQ multiplex PCR reads through MiXCR, one entry per CDR3 protein. The sample records 45,000 to 60,000 distinct CDR3 sequences, roughly 92% being singletons. The source material was CD8+ T cells from PBMCs. Receptor source: a human donor in good health. Each CDR3 is given with its conserved first and last residue. Each record gives: J gene, clone size, V gene, D gene, CDR3 protein, CDR3 DNA. A D gene is named only where the DNA matches it firmly. Rows give clone size only sometimes, using once, few, many, or a class for an expanded clone.

j_call: TRBJ1-1; clone_size: -; v_call: TRBV6-5; d_call: TRBD1; cdr3_aa: CASSYQGGTEAFF; cdr3_nt: TGTGCCAGCAGTTACCAGGGGGGCACTGAAGCTTTCTTT
j_call: TRBJ2-2; clone_size: -; v_call: TRBV7-6; d_call: -; cdr3_aa: CASSLTVMNRANTGELFF; cdr3_nt: TGTGCCAGCAGCTTAACAGTTATGAACAGAGCGAACACCGGGGAGCTGTTTTTT
j_call: TRBJ2-5; clone_size: once; v_call: TRBV3-1; d_call: TRBD2; cdr3_aa: CASSQAGVAETQYF; cdr3_nt: TGTGCCAGCAGCCAGGCGGGAGTGGCTGAGACCCAGTACTTC
j_call: TRBJ2-5; clone_size: -; v_call: TRBV7-8; d_call: TRBD2; cdr3_aa: CASSSSGTSHQETQYF; cdr3_nt: TGTGCCAGCAGCTCGTCGGGGACTAGCCATCAAGAGACCCAGTACTTC
j_call: TRBJ1-5; clone_size: -; v_call: TRBV7-9; d_call: -; cdr3_aa: CASSLEGPNQPQHF; cdr3_nt: TGTGCCAGCAGCTTAGAGGGACCCAATCAGCCCCAGCATTTT
j_call: TRBJ2-7; clone_size: -; v_call: TRBV30; d_call: TRBD2; cdr3_aa: CAWGLAGEQYF; cdr3_nt: TGTGCCTGGGGCCTAGCGGGTGAGCAGTACTTC
j_call: TRBJ1-5; clone_size: -; v_call: TRBV27; d_call: -; cdr3_aa: CASSLMPPDNQPQHF; cdr3_nt: TGTGCCAGCAGTTTGATGCCCCCAGATAATCAGCCCCAGCATTTT
j_call: TRBJ2-2; clone_size: -; v_call: TRBV27; d_call: -; cdr3_aa: CASSTLGIRRELFF; cdr3_nt: TGTGCCAGCAGTACCCTGGGGATCCGAAGGGAGCTGTTTTTT
j_call: TRBJ1-5; clone_size: -; v_call: TRBV6-6; d_call: -; cdr3_aa: CASSYAGAGQPQHF; cdr3_nt: TGTGCCAGCAGTTATGCCGGGGCCGGTCAGCCCCAGCATTTT
j_call: TRBJ2-1; clone_size: -; v_call: TRBV29-1; d_call: TRBD1; cdr3_aa: CSETGDRNEQFF; cdr3_nt: TGCAGCGAGACAGGGGATCGCAATGAGCAGTTCTTC
j_call: TRBJ1-2; clone_size: once; v_call: TRBV5-4; d_call: -; cdr3_aa: CASSPTGYGYTF; cdr3_nt: TGTGCCAGCAGCCCCACAGGATATGGCTACACCTTC
j_call: TRBJ1-5; clone_size: once; v_call: TRBV7-9; d_call: -; cdr3_aa: CASSRGNQPQHF; cdr3_nt: TGTGCCAGCAGCAGGGGCAATCAGCCCCAGCATTTT
j_call: TRBJ1-1; clone_size: -; v_call: TRBV10-3; d_call: -; cdr3_aa: CAILSQLNTEAFF; cdr3_nt: TGTGCCATCCTTTCGCAGTTGAACACTGAAGCTTTCTTT
j_call: TRBJ1-5; clone_size: once; v_call: TRBV7-8; d_call: -; cdr3_aa: CASSLALPGVANQPQHF; cdr3_nt: TGTGCCAGCAGCTTAGCCCTTCCGGGGGTGGCCAATCAGCCCCAGCATTTT
j_call: TRBJ2-5; clone_size: -; v_call: TRBV4-1; d_call: TRBD2; cdr3_aa: CASSQEGLAGGIQETQYF; cdr3_nt: TGCGCCAGCAGCCAAGAGGGACTAGCGGGAGGGATCCAAGAGACCCAGTACTTC
j_call: TRBJ2-7; clone_size: -; v_call: TRBV5-1; d_call: -; cdr3_aa: CASSLARAASSYEQYF; cdr3_nt: TGCGCCAGCAGCTTGGCCAGGGCGGCTAGTTCCTACGAGCAGTACTTC
j_call: TRBJ2-2; clone_size: -; v_call: TRBV3-1; d_call: TRBD2; cdr3_aa: CASSQGTSGRKDTGELFF; cdr3_nt: TGTGCCAGCAGCCAGGGGACTAGCGGGAGGAAGGACACCGGGGAGCTGTTTTTT
j_call: TRBJ2-1; clone_size: -; v_call: TRBV14; d_call: TRBD2; cdr3_aa: CASSLSGNADEQFF; cdr3_nt: TGTGCCAGCAGCCTTAGCGGGAACGCCGATGAGCAGTTCTTC
j_call: TRBJ1-2; clone_size: -; v_call: TRBV27; d_call: -; cdr3_aa: CASSLGGFNYGYTF; cdr3_nt: TGTGCCAGCAGTTTAGGGGGCTTTAACTATGGCTACACCTTC
j_call: TRBJ1-1; clone_size: -; v_call: TRBV7-2; d_call: -; cdr3_aa: CASSDRQANTEAFF; cdr3_nt: TGTGCCAGCAGCGACCGTCAGGCGAACACTGAAGCTTTCTTT
j_call: TRBJ2-7; clone_size: -; v_call: TRBV20-1; d_call: -; cdr3_aa: CSARKEFEDYEQYF; cdr3_nt: TGCAGTGCTAGGAAAGAATTCGAGGACTACGAGCAGTACTTC
j_call: TRBJ2-7; clone_size: -; v_call: TRBV7-2; d_call: -; cdr3_aa: CASSLAVGKGTYEQYF; cdr3_nt: TGTGCCAGCAGCTTAGCGGTAGGTAAAGGGACCTACGAGCAGTACTTC
j_call: TRBJ2-7; clone_size: -; v_call: TRBV30; d_call: -; cdr3_aa: CAGRGYISYEQYF; cdr3_nt: TGTGCCGGCCGCGGATACATTTCCTACGAGCAGTACTTC
j_call: TRBJ2-7; clone_size: -; v_call: TRBV11-1; d_call: TRBD2; cdr3_aa: CASSSKAGTSGRRTYYEQYF; cdr3_nt: TGTGCCAGCAGCTCCAAAGCCGGGACTAGCGGGAGGAGGACCTATTACGAGCAGTACTTC
j_call: TRBJ1-1; clone_size: -; v_call: TRBV4-1; d_call: TRBD1; cdr3_aa: CASSQDAGQTPNTEAFF; cdr3_nt: TGCGCCAGCAGCCAAGATGCGGGACAGACACCGAACACTGAAGCTTTCTTT
j_call: TRBJ2-2; clone_size: -; v_call: TRBV7-2; d_call: -; cdr3_aa: CASSLARADTGELFF; cdr3_nt: TGTGCCAGCAGCTTAGCAAGGGCCGACACCGGGGAGCTGTTTTTT
j_call: TRBJ2-1; clone_size: -; v_call: TRBV3-1; d_call: -; cdr3_aa: CASSQDWAILNEQFF; cdr3_nt: TGTGCCAGCAGCCAAGATTGGGCGATCCTTAATGAGCAGTTCTTC
j_call: TRBJ2-2; clone_size: -; v_call: TRBV7-9; d_call: -; cdr3_aa: CASSWATGELFF; cdr3_nt: TGTGCCAGCAGCTGGGCGACCGGGGAGCTGTTTTTT
j_call: TRBJ1-5; clone_size: -; v_call: TRBV4-3; d_call: TRBD1; cdr3_aa: CASSQDATGVRQPQHF; cdr3_nt: TGCGCCAGCAGCCAAGACGCGACAGGGGTTCGACAGCCCCAGCATTTT
j_call: TRBJ2-7; clone_size: -; v_call: TRBV20-1; d_call: -; cdr3_aa: CSARDLGRATYEQYF; cdr3_nt: TGCAGTGCTAGAGACCTAGGACGGGCAACCTACGAGCAGTACTTC
j_call: TRBJ1-5; clone_size: -; v_call: TRBV27; d_call: -; cdr3_aa: CASGEWSFSNQPQHF; cdr3_nt: TGTGCCAGCGGGGAGTGGAGTTTTAGCAATCAGCCCCAGCATTTT
j_call: TRBJ1-5; clone_size: once; v_call: TRBV7-9; d_call: TRBD1; cdr3_aa: CASSADRENQPQHF; cdr3_nt: TGTGCCAGCAGCGCGGACAGGGAGAATCAGCCCCAGCATTTT
j_call: TRBJ2-1; clone_size: -; v_call: TRBV7-8; d_call: TRBD2; cdr3_aa: CASSSSGGNEQFF; cdr3_nt: TGTGCCAGCAGTAGCTCGGGGGGGAATGAGCAGTTCTTC
j_call: TRBJ2-1; clone_size: once; v_call: TRBV24-1; d_call: TRBD2; cdr3_aa: CATSSQGLNNEQFF; cdr3_nt: TGTGCCACCAGTTCTCAGGGACTAAACAATGAGCAGTTCTTC
j_call: TRBJ2-7; clone_size: -; v_call: TRBV5-1; d_call: -; cdr3_aa: CASSFRERADSYEQYF; cdr3_nt: TGCGCCAGCAGCTTTCGCGAGCGGGCAGACTCCTACGAGCAGTACTTC
j_call: TRBJ2-1; clone_size: -; v_call: TRBV13; d_call: -; cdr3_aa: CASSPDHNEQFF; cdr3_nt: TGTGCCAGCAGCCCTGATCACAATGAGCAGTTCTTC
j_call: TRBJ1-4; clone_size: once; v_call: TRBV3-1; d_call: TRBD1; cdr3_aa: CASSLEDRGELFF; cdr3_nt: TGTGCCAGCAGCCTAGAGGACAGGGGGGAACTGTTTTTT
j_call: TRBJ2-7; clone_size: -; v_call: TRBV21-1; d_call: -; cdr3_aa: CASSSGDPYEQYF; cdr3_nt: TGTGCCAGCAGCTCCGGGGATCCCTACGAGCAGTACTTC
j_call: TRBJ2-3; clone_size: -; v_call: TRBV6-1; d_call: TRBD2; cdr3_aa: CASSIGTSGGGHTDTQYF; cdr3_nt: TGTGCCAGCTCTATCGGGACTAGCGGAGGAGGGCACACAGATACGCAGTATTTT
j_call: TRBJ2-1; clone_size: -; v_call: TRBV6-1; d_call: -; cdr3_aa: CASSPAGPYSSYNEQFF; cdr3_nt: TGTGCCAGCAGCCCAGCGGGTCCTTACAGCTCCTACAATGAGCAGTTCTTC
j_call: TRBJ2-3; clone_size: -; v_call: TRBV7-8; d_call: -; cdr3_aa: CASSLGGGATDTQYF; cdr3_nt: TGTGCCAGCAGCTTAGGGGGCGGCGCCACAGATACGCAGTATTTT
j_call: TRBJ2-1; clone_size: -; v_call: TRBV7-8; d_call: -; cdr3_aa: CASSLVGIGINEQFF; cdr3_nt: TGTGCCAGCAGCTTAGTGGGGATTGGAATCAATGAGCAGTTCTTC
j_call: TRBJ2-7; clone_size: once; v_call: TRBV12-3/TRBV12-4; d_call: -; cdr3_aa: CASSLEDGTTGKQYF; cdr3_nt: TGTGCCAGCAGTTTAGAGGATGGTACTACGGGCAAGCAGTACTTC
j_call: TRBJ2-7; clone_size: once; v_call: TRBV12-3/TRBV12-4; d_call: TRBD1; cdr3_aa: CASSLIGTGSPEQYF; cdr3_nt: TGTGCCAGCAGTTTAATCGGGACAGGGAGCCCCGAGCAGTACTTC
j_call: TRBJ2-2; clone_size: -; v_call: TRBV6-5; d_call: -; cdr3_aa: CASSMSTVGELFF; cdr3_nt: TGTGCCAGCAGTATGTCGACGGTCGGGGAGCTGTTTTTT
j_call: TRBJ1-5; clone_size: -; v_call: TRBV4-1; d_call: -; cdr3_aa: CASSQTPVGVSNQPQHF; cdr3_nt: TGCGCCAGCAGCCAGACCCCGGTGGGGGTAAGCAATCAGCCCCAGCATTTT
j_call: TRBJ2-3; clone_size: -; v_call: TRBV7-9; d_call: -; cdr3_aa: CASSFPESHPALDTQYF; cdr3_nt: TGTGCCAGCAGCTTCCCTGAGAGCCACCCGGCCCTTGATACGCAGTATTTT
j_call: TRBJ2-2; clone_size: -; v_call: TRBV6-2/TRBV6-3; d_call: -; cdr3_aa: CASSLSPGHFTNTGELFF; cdr3_nt: TGTGCCAGCAGTCTTTCCCCGGGACACTTCACGAACACCGGGGAGCTGTTTTTT
j_call: TRBJ2-1; clone_size: -; v_call: TRBV29-1; d_call: TRBD1; cdr3_aa: CSVQGGQGSYNEQFF; cdr3_nt: TGCAGCGTCCAAGGGGGACAGGGCTCCTACAATGAGCAGTTCTTC
j_call: TRBJ2-1; clone_size: -; v_call: TRBV27; d_call: -; cdr3_aa: CASSLLGGGPQGEQFF; cdr3_nt: TGTGCCAGCAGTTTATTAGGGGGAGGGCCCCAGGGTGAGCAGTTCTTC
j_call: TRBJ2-7; clone_size: -; v_call: TRBV12-3/TRBV12-4; d_call: -; cdr3_aa: CASSLGRNYEQYF; cdr3_nt: TGTGCCAGCAGTTTGGGGAGAAACTACGAGCAGTACTTC
j_call: TRBJ1-2; clone_size: -; v_call: TRBV29-1; d_call: -; cdr3_aa: CSVVSNYGYTF; cdr3_nt: TGCAGCGTTGTCAGTAACTATGGCTACACCTTC
j_call: TRBJ1-1; clone_size: -; v_call: TRBV29-1; d_call: -; cdr3_aa: CSVLGTEGSDTEAFF; cdr3_nt: TGCAGCGTTCTCGGGACGGAGGGTTCTGACACTGAAGCTTTCTTT
j_call: TRBJ1-1; clone_size: -; v_call: TRBV12-3/TRBV12-4; d_call: TRBD1; cdr3_aa: CASSSTGVGTEAFF; cdr3_nt: TGTGCCAGCAGTTCAACAGGGGTAGGAACTGAAGCTTTCTTT
j_call: TRBJ1-2; clone_size: -; v_call: TRBV5-4; d_call: -; cdr3_aa: CASTSLMTPNYGYTF; cdr3_nt: TGTGCCAGCACGTCCCTCATGACCCCCAACTATGGCTACACCTTC
j_call: TRBJ1-2; clone_size: -; v_call: TRBV27; d_call: -; cdr3_aa: CASSLVIPSDGYTF; cdr3_nt: TGTGCCAGCAGTTTAGTTATCCCGTCTGATGGCTACACCTTC
j_call: TRBJ1-5; clone_size: once; v_call: TRBV5-1; d_call: -; cdr3_aa: CASSLLFRNQPQHF; cdr3_nt: TGCGCCAGCAGCTTGCTCTTCCGCAATCAGCCCCAGCATTTT
j_call: TRBJ2-3; clone_size: -; v_call: TRBV12-3/TRBV12-4; d_call: -; cdr3_aa: CASTPVPGVVTDTQYF; cdr3_nt: TGTGCCAGCACCCCAGTTCCAGGGGTGGTCACAGATACGCAGTATTTT
j_call: TRBJ2-7; clone_size: -; v_call: TRBV5-1; d_call: TRBD2; cdr3_aa: CASSLAGTSGYEQYF; cdr3_nt: TGCGCCAGCAGCTTGGCCGGGACTAGCGGCTACGAGCAGTACTTC
j_call: TRBJ1-1; clone_size: -; v_call: TRBV4-1; d_call: -; cdr3_aa: CASSRQAVNTEAFF; cdr3_nt: TGCGCCAGCAGCCGTCAGGCGGTGAACACTGAAGCTTTCTTT